This entry lists 23 T cell receptor beta chains sequenced from one sample in a study of T cell repertoires in cytomegalovirus infection. TCRdb independently ran MiXCR on the reads; one entry per CDR3 protein. The table has roughly 920,000 distinct CDR3 sequences, around 29% seen once; the top ten hold around 15%. Their cognate antigens are unknown. The sample was cultured CD8+ T cells from PBMCs, taken from culture after CMV antigen stimulation. The receptors here all came from a human donor in good health (CMV status not recorded). Some clones in this sample may be carry-over from other donors' samples.

This clonotype appeared a few times. The genes are TRBV7-9 and TRBJ1-1, with D perhaps matching TRBD1 (5 bases). V lost 5 bases and J 3 bases, leaving 19 bases between the germline ends. Germline values: CDR1 SEHNR, CDR2 FQNEAQ (reference sequence). The CDR3 is made up of 16 amino acids. CDR3: CASSIGTANVDTEAFF. The CDR3 bases are TGTGCCAGCAGCATCGGGACCGCCAACGTGGACACTGAAGCTTTCTTT.

This clonotype was seen a few times. J is TRBJ2-5 and V is TRBV12-3 or TRBV12-4, with D possibly TRBD2 on 7 matching bases. The CDR3 has 18 residues. Trimming left V 3 bases short and J 3 bases short, with 23 bases between. CDR3 amino acids: CASSFGPARGGQEETQYF. The CDR3 region has the DNA TGTGCCAGCAGTTTTGGACCGGCTAGGGGGGGCCAGGAAGAGACCCAGTACTTC.

The gene calls are TRBV7-9 and TRBJ2-4; a weak D match, TRBD1 (6 bases). CDR3 size: 15 residues. Trimming removed 1 base at V and 1 base at J, with 8 bases between. Per the germline V gene, CDR1 is SEHNR and CDR2 is FQNEAQ (reference sequence). CDR3 nucleotides: TGTGCCAGCAGCTTAGAGGGGGAGGCCAAAAACATTCAGTACTTC. As protein: CASSLEGEAKNIQYF.

The genes are TRBV20-1 and TRBJ1-1; 11 nucleotides line up with TRBD1. CDR3 length: 16 amino acids. Germline trimming cut 6 bases from V and 1 base from J; bases unmatched to any gene: 10. The germline V gene encodes CDR1 DFQATT and CDR2 SNEGSKA (reference sequence). The DNA of the CDR3 is TGCAGTGCCCGAACCTTGGGACAGGGGGGGAACACTGAAGCTTTCTTT. This translates into CSARTLGQGGNTEAFF.

This clonotype occurred many times. The chain carries TRBV18 and TRBJ1-5; D remains ambiguous. This CDR3 region has 14 residues. The germline V and J ends were trimmed by 2 bases and 6 bases, with 11 bases remaining between them. Germline values: CDR1 KGHSH, CDR2 LQKENI. The CDR3 is CASSPFRIVQPQHF. Here the CDR3 DNA reads TGTGCCAGCTCACCATTTAGGATTGTTCAGCCCCAGCATTTT.

V is TRBV10-1 and J is TRBJ2-3; 11 bases are a match to TRBD2. Per the germline V gene, CDR1 is WNHNN and CDR2 is SYGVQD (reference sequence). J lost 2 bases, V lost 5 bases, and 9 bases had no gene match. The CDR3 runs to 17 residues. Written as DNA, the CDR3 is TGCGCCAGCAGTCCGGGACTAGCGGCGACCTCCACAGATACGCAGTATTTT. Its protein is CASSPGLAATSTDTQYF.

This rearrangement joins TRBV6-8 to TRBJ1-5, with D possibly TRBD1 on 6 matching bases. Germline V gene data show CDR1 as MNHGY and CDR2 as SAAAGT. The CDR3 is 16 amino acids. V dropped 7 bases and J dropped 0 bases, with 16 bases sitting between them. The CDR3 sequence is CASIIRDKYSNQPQHF. In nucleotides, the CDR3 is TGTGCCAGCATCATCCGGGACAAATATAGCAATCAGCCCCAGCATTTT.

This clonotype was counted once. The CDR3 reads CASSQAAVRTGPYNEQFF. DNA for the CDR3: TGTGCCAGCAGCCAAGCTGCTGTACGGACAGGCCCATACAATGAGCAGTTCTTC. The chain has TRBV3-1 and TRBJ2-1, with 7 bases that match TRBD1. CDR1 and CDR2 (germline): LGHDT, YNNKEL (reference sequence). This CDR3 contains 18 residues. V was pared by 1 base and J by 4 bases, with 13 bases of the junction left unmatched.

V usage is TRBV5-4 and J usage is TRBJ2-1, with D uncertain. V lost 4 bases to trimming and J lost 3 bases, with 17 bases between them. CDR3 size: 16 residues. The germline gives CDR1 SGHNT, CDR2 YYREEE (reference sequence). The CDR3, as DNA: TGTGCCAGCAGCCTGGGCCAAGTTTTCGACTACAATGAGCAGTTCTTC. Its protein is CASSLGQVFDYNEQFF.

This clonotype turned up a few times. As DNA, the CDR3 is TGTGCCAGCAGCGAACCTACGTTCGCAGGTTATAATGAAAAACTGTTTTTT. Protein: CASSEPTFAGYNEKLFF. The V and J genes are TRBV6-1 and TRBJ1-4, with no clear D. Trimming removed 6 bases at V and 4 bases at J, with 21 bases between. Per the germline V gene, CDR1 is MNHNS and CDR2 is SASEGT. This CDR3 comprises 17 residues.

The chain combines TRBV7-9 with TRBJ1-6; TRBD1 agrees at 7 bases. This CDR3 has 15 residues. Unmatched junction bases numbered 5, after V lost 2 bases and J lost 7 bases. Germline V gene data show CDR1 as SEHNR and CDR2 as FQNEAQ (reference sequence). The CDR3 DNA reads as TGTGCCAGCAGCTTAACAGGGGAACAGAATTCACCCCTCCACTTT. It translates to CASSLTGEQNSPLHF.

The chain uses TRBV12-3 or TRBV12-4 and TRBJ2-1, with D perhaps matching TRBD1 or TRBD2 (5 bases each). V was pared by 6 bases and J by 9 bases, with 12 bases between. The CDR3 consists of 12 residues. The CDR3 region has the DNA TGTGCCAGCAGGATAGACGGGACTGAGCAGTTCTTC. It translates to CASRIDGTEQFF.

The gene calls are TRBV6-5 and TRBJ1-1; D not resolved. V was trimmed by 0 bases and J by 0 bases, leaving 11 bases between them. This CDR3 has 16 residues. CDR1 is MNHEY and CDR2 is SVGAGI in the germline V gene. CDR3 sequence: CASSYSRVAVNTEAFF. DNA of the CDR3: TGTGCCAGCAGTTACTCGAGGGTGGCAGTGAACACTGAAGCTTTCTTT.

The table lists this clonotype with a few counts. V usage is TRBV10-3 and J usage is TRBJ2-7; 7 bases agree with TRBD1. V trimming: 0 bases; J trimming: 3 bases; junction bases outside the gene matches: 2. CDR1 and CDR2 (germline): ENHRY, SYGVKD. The CDR3 length is 14 residues. CDR3 loop: CAISESAGGYEQYF. The CDR3 DNA follows: TGTGCCATCAGTGAGTCGGCAGGGGGCTACGAGCAGTACTTC.

The rearrangement uses TRBV15 and TRBJ1-2; possibly TRBD1 for D (5 bases). This CDR3 region has 18 residues. The ends were cut back, 0 bases at V and 2 bases at J, with 19 bases in the middle. In germline, CDR1 is LNHNV, CDR2 YYDKDF (reference sequence). CDR3 sequence reads: CATSREVLRDAGNYGYTF. The DNA for the CDR3 is TGTGCCACCAGCAGAGAGGTCTTAAGGGACGCCGGAAACTATGGCTACACCTTC. Drawing the rest from reference TRBV15 and TRBJ1-2, the complete variable domain is DAMVIQNPRYQVTQFGKPVTLSCSQTLNHNVMYWYQQKSSQAPKLLFHYYDKDFNNEADTPDNFQSRRPNTSFCFLDIRSPGLGDTAMYLCATSREVLRDAGNYGYTFGSGTRLTVV.

The V call is TRBV25-1, the J call TRBJ2-1; 9 nucleotides match TRBD2. Germline CDR1 is MGHDK and CDR2 is SYGVNS. The ends lost 1 base at V and 8 bases at J; junction bases unmatched: 18. The CDR3 has 19 residues. CDR3 amino acids: CASSEFDPWLAGLGDEQFF. The CDR3 DNA sequence: TGTGCCAGCAGTGAATTTGATCCTTGGCTAGCGGGGTTAGGAGATGAGCAGTTCTTC.

The chain is built from TRBV7-9 and TRBJ1-2; D might be TRBD1 (5 bases). Between the trimmed V and J ends, which lost 4 bases and 2 bases, there was a span of 11 bases. This CDR3 comprises 14 residues. The V gene's germline CDR1 is SEHNR and CDR2 FQNEAQ (reference sequence). The CDR3 here is CASSSSRDNYGYTF. Written as DNA, the CDR3 is TGTGCCAGCAGCTCGTCCCGGGACAACTATGGCTACACCTTC. Full variable domain (missing parts from reference TRBV7-9 and TRBJ1-2): DTGVSQNPRHKITKRGQNVTFRCDPISEHNRLYWYRQTLGQGPEFLTYFQNEAQLEKSRLLSDRFSAERPKGSFSTLEIQRTEQGDSAMYLCASSSSRDNYGYTFGSGTRLTVV.

This clonotype has more than one count but fewer than ten. The chain combines TRBV4-1 with TRBJ1-1, with D uncertain. The germline V gene encodes CDR1 MGHRA and CDR2 YSYEKL. This CDR3 comprises 15 residues. V dropped 4 bases and J dropped 4 bases, with 16 bases sitting between them. CDR3 region: CASSPAFELSTEAFF. DNA of the CDR3: TGCGCCAGCAGCCCAGCTTTCGAGCTGAGCACTGAAGCTTTCTTT.

V gene TRBV4-1 combines with J gene TRBJ2-2, with 11 bases aligning to TRBD1. V lost 3 bases and J lost 6; bases outside the gene matches: 0. Germline V lookup: CDR1 MGHRA, CDR2 YSYEKL. The CDR3 runs 14 residues. CDR3 in DNA: TGCGCCAGCAGCCAGGGACAGGGGGCCGGGGAGCTGTTTTTT. Its translation is CASSQGQGAGELFF.

The V call is TRBV5-8, the J call TRBJ1-1, with 7 bases lining up with TRBD1. Germline V gives CDR1 SGHTS, CDR2 YDEGEE. The trim removed 4 bases at V and 6 bases at J, leaving 15 bases unmatched. The CDR3 covers 16 residues. This CDR3 is CASSRGQVRFSAEAFF. Here the CDR3 DNA reads TGTGCCAGCAGCCGAGGACAGGTTAGGTTTTCCGCTGAAGCTTTCTTT.

This clonotype was found many times. The V gene is TRBV6-5, the J gene TRBJ2-3; 7 positions agree with TRBD1. The CDR3 is 16 amino acids. CDR1 is MNHEY and CDR2 is SVGAGI in the germline V gene. Trimming took 4 bases from V and 2 from J; bases not matched to a gene: 9. The CDR3 coding sequence is TGTGCCAGCAGTTTCCGACAGGGCCTCATCACAGATACGCAGTATTTT. Amino acid sequence: CASSFRQGLITDTQYF.

This clonotype was recorded at least ten times. The chain links TRBV12-3 or TRBV12-4 to TRBJ2-5; TRBD2 agrees at 8 bases. The V segment lost 7 bases and the J segment 6 bases; nucleotides outside the gene matches: 10. This CDR3 comprises 14 residues. Here the CDR3 DNA reads TGTGCCAGCACCCCTAACGGGGGGGGAAAGACCCAGTACTTC. Its protein product is CASTPNGGGKTQYF.

The V gene is TRBV20-1, the J gene TRBJ2-1, with TRBD1 matching over 9 bases. CDR3 length: 16 amino acids. Germline values: CDR1 DFQATT, CDR2 SNEGSKA (reference sequence). V gave up 7 bases and J gave up 1 base; unmatched junction bases: 11. CDR3 DNA sequence: TGCAGTGGTAGTCAAACCGGGACAGGGTCCTACAATGAGCAGTTCTTC. Amino acids: CSGSQTGTGSYNEQFF.